The rows below give T cell receptor beta chains drawn from one sample of a study of T-cell reconstitution after alpha-beta-depleted transplantation in children. TCRdb used MiXCR to reprocess the PCR reads, holding one entry per CDR3 protein. This sample has almost 600,000 distinct CDR3 sequences, with over 25% found just once. The sequencing here drew on PBMCs, taken before TCRalphabeta/CD19-depleted stem cell transplant. The receptors shown here come from a boy younger than two with Wiskott-Aldrich syndrome, due to receive a stem cell transplant. Both conserved end residues are part of each CDR3. D genes are given only for firm matches. The size of a clone is reported for some rows only, either as once, few or many, or as a class for expanded clones.

J: TRBJ1-2
size: -
D: -
V: TRBV18
CDR3: CASSPLQSQNYGYTF
DNA: TGTGCCAGCTCCCCGCTACAAAGCCAAAACTATGGCTACACCTTC

J: TRBJ2-5
size: -
D: TRBD2
V: TRBV4-1
CDR3: CASSQDITSGETQYF
DNA: TGCGCCAGCAGCCAAGACATCACTAGCGGTGAGACCCAGTACTTC

J: TRBJ2-1
size: -
D: TRBD2
V: TRBV19
CDR3: CASSMRLAGEENEQFF
DNA: TGTGCCAGTAGTATGCGGCTAGCGGGAGAGGAGAATGAGCAGTTCTTC

J: TRBJ2-7
size: few
D: -
V: TRBV6-8
CDR3: CASSYYRPSYEQYF
DNA: TGTGCCAGCAGTTACTACCGGCCTTCCTACGAGCAGTACTTC

J: TRBJ2-1
size: -
D: -
V: TRBV3-1
CDR3: CASSQQGVGEQFF
DNA: TGTGCCAGCAGCCAGCAGGGTGTGGGTGAGCAGTTCTTC

J: TRBJ2-3
size: few
D: TRBD2
V: TRBV7-9
CDR3: CASSWGTSGRASDTQYF
DNA: TGTGCCAGCAGCTGGGGGACTAGCGGGAGGGCCTCAGATACGCAGTATTTT

J: TRBJ2-3
size: many
D: -
V: TRBV11-2
CDR3: CASSLELPTDTQYF
DNA: TGTGCCAGCAGCTTAGAATTACCTACAGATACGCAGTATTTT

J: TRBJ2-5
size: -
D: TRBD2
V: TRBV2
CDR3: CASSEGLAAPSETQYF
DNA: TGTGCCAGCAGCGAGGGGCTAGCGGCCCCGTCAGAGACCCAGTACTTC

J: TRBJ1-6
size: -
D: -
V: TRBV9
CDR3: CASSLAGTQGNSPLHF
DNA: TGTGCCAGCAGCTTGGCCGGGACACAAGGAAATTCACCCCTCCACTTT

J: TRBJ1-6
size: few
D: -
V: TRBV25-1
CDR3: CASWGRNSPLHF
DNA: TGTGCCAGCTGGGGGAGAAATTCACCCCTCCACTTT

J: TRBJ1-5
size: few
D: TRBD1
V: TRBV18
CDR3: CASSPGQGGGQPQHF
DNA: TGTGCCAGCTCACCAGGCCAGGGGGGAGGTCAGCCCCAGCATTTT

J: TRBJ2-2
size: -
D: TRBD2
V: TRBV5-1
CDR3: CASSQLAGRNTGELFF
DNA: TGCGCCAGCAGCCAATTAGCGGGGAGAAACACCGGGGAGCTGTTTTTT

J: TRBJ2-7
size: few
D: -
V: TRBV5-6
CDR3: CASSWAADRKEQYF
DNA: TGTGCCAGCAGCTGGGCGGCCGACCGCAAGGAGCAGTACTTC

J: TRBJ2-4
size: -
D: TRBD1
V: TRBV10-3
CDR3: CAISENYRGSAKNIQYF
DNA: TGTGCCATCAGTGAGAATTACAGGGGCTCGGCCAAAAACATTCAGTACTTC

J: TRBJ2-5
size: few
D: -
V: TRBV21-1
CDR3: CASSTKNRLRGETQYF
DNA: TGTGCCAGCAGCACAAAAAACCGCCTTAGAGGCGAGACCCAGTACTTC

J: TRBJ2-2
size: -
D: TRBD2
V: TRBV20-1
CDR3: CSASSGLAGAGGELFF
DNA: TGCAGTGCTAGTTCAGGACTAGCGGGAGCCGGCGGGGAGCTGTTTTTT

J: TRBJ2-1
size: -
D: TRBD2
V: TRBV29-1
CDR3: CSVAPLGRARNEQFF
DNA: TGCAGCGTTGCTCCTCTCGGGAGGGCCAGAAATGAGCAGTTCTTC

J: TRBJ2-1
size: -
D: -
V: TRBV24-1
CDR3: CATSDLKLGSYNEQFF
DNA: TGTGCCACCAGTGATTTGAAGCTCGGCTCCTACAATGAGCAGTTCTTC

J: TRBJ2-1
size: -
D: TRBD1
V: TRBV7-2
CDR3: CASSFDRGHYNEQFF
DNA: TGTGCCAGCAGCTTTGACAGGGGGCACTACAATGAGCAGTTCTTC

J: TRBJ1-5
size: -
D: -
V: TRBV28
CDR3: CASSYGPYQPQHF
DNA: TGTGCCAGCAGTTACGGACCTTATCAGCCCCAGCATTTT

J: TRBJ2-1
size: few
D: TRBD2
V: TRBV12-3/TRBV12-4
CDR3: CASSFPSGSNNEQFF
DNA: TGTGCCAGCAGTTTCCCCAGCGGGAGCAACAATGAGCAGTTCTTC

J: TRBJ2-6
size: few
D: -
V: TRBV12-5
CDR3: CASGSTPEVGGANVLTF
DNA: TGTGCTAGTGGTTCAACACCCGAGGTTGGCGGGGCCAACGTCCTGACTTTC

J: TRBJ2-7
size: -
D: -
V: TRBV5-1
CDR3: CASSLLGVGEQYF
DNA: TGCGCCAGCAGCTTATTGGGGGTCGGCGAGCAGTACTTC

J: TRBJ2-3
size: -
D: TRBD2
V: TRBV20-1
CDR3: CSAWASGKNTQYF
DNA: TGCAGTGCTTGGGCCAGCGGGAAAAATACGCAGTATTTT

J: TRBJ2-6
size: many
D: -
V: TRBV5-1
CDR3: CASSFTGSGANVLTF
DNA: TGTGCCAGCAGTTTTACAGGCTCTGGGGCCAACGTCCTGACTTTC

J: TRBJ2-5
size: -
D: -
V: TRBV5-4
CDR3: CASSLLPTKTRRETQYF
DNA: TGTGCCAGCAGCTTGTTACCGACCAAGACTAGGCGGGAGACCCAGTACTTC

J: TRBJ2-3
size: -
D: TRBD2
V: TRBV5-1
CDR3: CASSYQSGRATDTQYF
DNA: TGCGCCAGCAGCTACCAAAGCGGGAGGGCCACGGATACGCAGTATTTT

J: TRBJ1-1
size: -
D: TRBD1
V: TRBV24-1
CDR3: CATSDRTGEFTEAFF
DNA: TGTGCCACCAGTGACCGGACAGGGGAATTCACTGAAGCTTTCTTT

J: TRBJ2-3
size: few
D: TRBD2
V: TRBV5-1
CDR3: CASSSGTSGRGGDTQYF
DNA: TGCGCCAGCAGCTCCGGGACTAGCGGAAGGGGAGGAGATACGCAGTATTTT

J: TRBJ2-1
size: few
D: TRBD2
V: TRBV5-1
CDR3: CASSQTSGDYNEQFF
DNA: TGCGCCAGCAGCCAAACTAGCGGAGATTACAATGAGCAGTTCTTC

J: TRBJ2-3
size: -
D: -
V: TRBV3-1
CDR3: CASSQEASMVKTDTQYF
DNA: TGTGCCAGCAGCCAAGAGGCTAGCATGGTTAAGACAGATACGCAGTATTTT

J: TRBJ2-3
size: -
D: -
V: TRBV27
CDR3: CASSNRPTDTQYF
DNA: TGTGCCAGCAGTAACAGGCCTACAGATACGCAGTATTTT

J: TRBJ1-1
size: -
D: -
V: TRBV29-1
CDR3: CSVERQPNTEAFF
DNA: TGCAGCGTTGAAAGACAGCCGAACACTGAAGCTTTCTTT

J: TRBJ2-7
size: few
D: -
V: TRBV3-1
CDR3: CASSQGAVYEQYF
DNA: TGTGCCAGCAGCCAAGGGGCGGTCTACGAGCAGTACTTC

J: TRBJ1-2
size: -
D: -
V: TRBV4-1
CDR3: CASSQDSGAPELYGYTF
DNA: TGCGCCAGCAGCCAAGATTCAGGAGCTCCGGAGCTCTATGGCTACACCTTC

J: TRBJ2-6
size: -
D: -
V: TRBV5-1
CDR3: CASSLRAGPSGANVLTF
DNA: TGCGCCAGCAGCTTGAGAGCGGGCCCCTCTGGGGCCAACGTCCTGACTTTC

J: TRBJ2-7
size: few
D: TRBD2
V: TRBV9
CDR3: CASSPLAGVTYEQYF
DNA: TGTGCCAGCAGCCCACTAGCGGGAGTTACCTACGAGCAGTACTTC

J: TRBJ1-1
size: -
D: TRBD1
V: TRBV15
CDR3: CATSRRGTDEAFF
DNA: TGTGCCACCAGCAGACGGGGGACAGACGAAGCTTTCTTT

J: TRBJ1-2
size: -
D: TRBD1
V: TRBV5-1
CDR3: CASSETGGGYTF
DNA: TGCGCCAGCAGCGAAACAGGGGGCGGCTACACCTTC

J: TRBJ1-5
size: few
D: TRBD1
V: TRBV20-1
CDR3: CSARDPGTGGHQPQHF
DNA: TGCAGTGCTAGAGATCCTGGGACAGGGGGACATCAGCCCCAGCATTTT

J: TRBJ1-2
size: many
D: TRBD1
V: TRBV4-2
CDR3: CASSQQGAGGYTF
DNA: TGTGCCAGCAGCCAACAGGGGGCCGGGGGCTACACCTTC

J: TRBJ2-7
size: -
D: -
V: TRBV29-1
CDR3: CSVEEAASYEQYF
DNA: TGCAGCGTTGAGGAAGCGGCCTCCTACGAGCAGTACTTC

J: TRBJ2-1
size: -
D: -
V: TRBV12-3/TRBV12-4
CDR3: CASSKGGNEQFF
DNA: TGTGCCAGCAGCAAGGGGGGCAATGAGCAGTTCTTC

J: TRBJ2-7
size: -
D: -
V: TRBV11-2
CDR3: CASSLVMGLEQYF
DNA: TGTGCCAGCAGCTTAGTGATGGGGCTCGAGCAGTACTTC

J: TRBJ1-2
size: few
D: -
V: TRBV29-1
CDR3: CSARDTRNYGYTF
DNA: TGCAGCGCGAGGGACACTCGCAACTATGGCTACACCTTC

J: TRBJ2-1
size: few
D: -
V: TRBV5-1
CDR3: CASSTDSPYNEQFF
DNA: TGCGCCAGCTCAACTGACTCCCCCTACAATGAGCAGTTCTTC

J: TRBJ2-2
size: many
D: -
V: TRBV5-1
CDR3: CASSLSTNTGELFF
DNA: TGCGCCAGCAGCTTGTCGACGAACACCGGGGAGCTGTTTTTT

J: TRBJ2-3
size: -
D: TRBD2
V: TRBV5-1
CDR3: CASSSSSGRAIDTQYF
DNA: TGCGCCAGCAGCTCCTCTAGCGGGAGGGCCATTGATACGCAGTATTTT

J: TRBJ2-1
size: -
D: TRBD2
V: TRBV2
CDR3: CASSRLAGGYEQFF
DNA: TGTGCCAGCAGTCGCCTAGCGGGAGGCTATGAGCAGTTCTTC

J: TRBJ2-1
size: few
D: -
V: TRBV24-1
CDR3: CATSGRPKFDEQFF
DNA: TGTGCCACCAGTGGACGTCCTAAGTTCGATGAGCAGTTCTTC

J: TRBJ2-7
size: few
D: TRBD1
V: TRBV5-1
CDR3: CASSLGQGPRLYEQYF
DNA: TGCGCCAGCAGCCTCGGACAGGGACCGCGTCTCTACGAGCAGTACTTC

J: TRBJ1-1
size: -
D: -
V: TRBV9
CDR3: CASSVEPHPNTEAFF
DNA: TGTGCCAGCAGCGTAGAGCCACACCCGAACACTGAAGCTTTCTTT

J: TRBJ2-1
size: -
D: TRBD2
V: TRBV20-1
CDR3: CSADTGTRHNEQFF
DNA: TGCAGTGCTGATACCGGGACTAGACACAATGAGCAGTTCTTC

J: TRBJ2-2
size: few
D: -
V: TRBV6-2/TRBV6-3
CDR3: CASEKSGLLNTGELFF
DNA: TGTGCCAGCGAAAAATCGGGACTTCTGAACACCGGGGAGCTGTTTTTT